Following are 9 T cell receptor beta chains from one sample sequenced in a study of T cell repertoires in cytomegalovirus infection. TCRdb reprocessed the reads with MiXCR, giving one entry per CDR3 protein. The sample contains around 310,000 distinct CDR3 sequences, 15% to 20% of which appear only once. The sample taken for sequencing was PBMCs. All receptors derive from a human donor in good health (CMV status not recorded). Some clones in this sample may be carry-over from other donors' samples.

This clonotype was picked up a small number of times. The gene calls are TRBV29-1 and TRBJ2-3; tentatively, D is TRBD1 or TRBD2 (6 bases each). With 6 bases removed from V and 0 bases from J, the gap between germline ends came to 16 bases. Germline V gene sequence: CDR1 SQVTM, CDR2 ANQGSEA. This CDR3 is built from 15 residues. The CDR3 DNA reads TGCAGCGTGGAACAAGGGGGGTCTAGCACAGATACGCAGTATTTT. This gives the protein CSVEQGGSSTDTQYF.

This clonotype was found many times. This chain connects TRBV7-8 to TRBJ1-1; D gene unclear. Germline CDR1 and CDR2: SGHVS and FQNEAQ. The ends were cut back, 4 bases at V and 0 bases at J, with 15 bases in the middle. The CDR3 runs 16 residues. The CDR3 coding sequence is TGTGCCAGCAGCTCCACGAAGACGGGTCTGAACACTGAAGCTTTCTTT. Its protein product is CASSSTKTGLNTEAFF.

This clonotype has a count of ten or more. This rearrangement joins TRBV5-1 to TRBJ2-7; 8 nucleotides agree with TRBD1. CDR1 is SGHRS and CDR2 is YFSETQ in the germline V gene. There are 15 residues in the CDR3. After removal of 4 bases from V and 3 bases from J, the junction contained 9 bases not matched to a gene. CDR3 DNA sequence: TGCGCCAGCAGCCCGGGGACAGGTCTTGTCTACGAGCAGTACTTC. It specifies CASSPGTGLVYEQYF. Using reference TRBV5-1 and TRBJ2-7 for the parts outside the CDR3, the full variable domain is KAGVTQTPRYLIKTRGQQVTLSCSPISGHRSVSWYQQTPGQGLQFLFEYFSETQRNKGNFPGRFSGRQFSNSRSEMNVSTLELGDSALYLCASSPGTGLVYEQYFGPGTRLTVT.

This clonotype was seen only a few times. The CDR3 coding sequence is TGTGCCAGCAGCTTCGGGACAGGCCGCGCGGCTTTCTTT. Translated: CASSFGTGRAAFF. The rearrangement joins TRBV7-8 to TRBJ1-1, with TRBD1 identical over 8 bases. The CDR3 has 13 residues. J lost 11 bases, V lost 3 bases, and 8 bases had no gene match. Germline V gene sequence: CDR1 SGHVS, CDR2 FQNEAQ.

This clonotype has more than one count but fewer than ten. The chain is built from TRBV20-1 and TRBJ2-1; D may be TRBD2 (7 bases). Deletions cut 3 bases from V and 3 bases from J, with 15 bases between. The CDR3 is 15 residues long. Germline values: CDR1 DFQATT, CDR2 SNEGSKA (reference sequence). In DNA form, the CDR3 reads TGCAGTGCTAGTGGGGGGGGCTCTGGCTACAATGAGCAGTTCTTC. This gives the protein CSASGGGSGYNEQFF.

This clonotype has ten or more counts. The chain employs TRBV5-6 and TRBJ2-5; no clear D gene. Trimming removed 6 bases from V and 0 bases from J, with 9 bases in between. CDR1 is SGHDT and CDR2 is YYEEEE in the germline V gene. This CDR3 has 13 amino acids. In nucleotides, the CDR3 is TGTGCCAGCAACCTGAAGTACCAAGAGACCCAGTACTTC. As protein: CASNLKYQETQYF.

Many counts were recorded for this clonotype. This rearrangement joins TRBV12-3 or TRBV12-4 to TRBJ2-7, with 8 positions matching TRBD1. The trim removed 5 bases at V and 3 bases at J, leaving 9 bases unmatched. CDR3 length: 15 amino acids. CDR3 sequence (DNA): TGTGCCAGCAGTAATCCGGGACAGGCCATCTACGAGCAGTACTTC. Translation gives CASSNPGQAIYEQYF.

This chain connects TRBV29-1 to TRBJ1-2; a possible D gene is TRBD1 (5 bases). Trimming took off 3 bases at V and 2 bases at J, with 7 bases between the two ends. The CDR3 contains 12 residues. The germline gives CDR1 SQVTM, CDR2 ANQGSEA. The CDR3 loop reads CSVDRANYGYTF. The CDR3 bases are TGCAGCGTTGACAGGGCAAACTATGGCTACACCTTC.

This clonotype was counted a few times. Since a much larger clone is just one base distant, this may be a read error. The gene calls are TRBV7-2 and TRBJ2-1; 8 bases fit TRBD2. Germline V gene data show CDR1 as SGHTA and CDR2 as FQGNSA. The CDR3 contains 15 residues. J lost 5 bases, V lost 6 bases, and 9 bases had no gene match. The CDR3 protein is CASRTGLVGDNEQFF. CDR3 coding DNA: TGTGCCAGCAGAACGGGACTAGTCGGGGACAATGAGCAGTTCTTC.